The 20 T cell receptor beta chains reported below all come from one sample, sequenced in a study of blood T cell repertoires in COVID-19 (dated by TCRdb to 2018 to 2020). Library preparation employed the immunoSEQ multiplex PCR assay. The immuneACCESS repertoire file appears here via TCRdb, limited to in-frame rearrangements. These files lack a portion of the clones; in checked studies, under half of the deficit traces to unresolved V genes, and the cause of the others is not known. The sample data list approximately 63,000 clones, and around 76% of these were observed just once. 50% to 55% of the sample rests with the top ten. The sequencing sample was made of peripheral blood. These receptors were taken from an elderly woman with acute or convalescent COVID-19.

The chain joins TRBV28 to TRBJ1-5, with D uncertain. V was clipped by 4 bases and J by 2 bases, with 12 bases between them. This CDR3 spans 15 amino acids. Per germline, CDR1 MDHEN and CDR2 SYDVKM. The CDR3 region is CASSSGTEGNQPQHF. The DNA for the CDR3 is TGTGCCAGCAGTTCCGGAACCGAGGGCAATCAGCCCCAGCATTTT. Complete variable domain (other parts from reference TRBV28 and TRBJ1-5): DVKVTQSSRYLVKRTGEKVFLECVQDMDHENMFWYRQDPGLGLRLIYFSYDVKMKEKGDIPEGYSVSREKKERFSLILESASTNQTSMYLCASSSGTEGNQPQHFGDGTRLSIL.

This sequence joins TRBV5-5 and TRBJ1-2, with D perhaps matching TRBD1 (5 bases). The germline V and J ends were trimmed by 1 base and 8 bases, with 12 bases remaining between them. In germline, CDR1 is SGHKS, CDR2 YYEKEE (reference sequence). This CDR3 is built from 13 residues. The CDR3 here is CASSLSTGKGYTF. In DNA form, the CDR3 reads TGTGCCAGCAGCTTGAGCACAGGAAAGGGCTACACCTTC.

This chain joins TRBV9 and TRBJ2-2; a possible D gene is TRBD2 (5 bases). The V gene lost 3 bases and the J gene lost 1 base, with 10 bases spanning the gap. There are 15 residues in the CDR3. Germline CDR1 reads SGDLS; CDR2 reads YYNGEE. For the CDR3, the DNA is TGTGCCAGCAGCGCTCGGGATGGGAACACCGGGGAGCTGTTTTTT. This gives the protein CASSARDGNTGELFF.

The chain joins TRBV5-1 to TRBJ2-5, with D possibly being TRBD2 (6 bases). V was clipped by 4 bases and J by 5 bases, with 18 bases between them. CDR1 is SGHRS and CDR2 is YFSETQ in the germline V gene. This CDR3 region has 15 residues. CDR3 bases: TGCGCCAGCAGCCCCCCGGGACTGGGGGGTGAGACCCAGTACTTC. It is translated as CASSPPGLGGETQYF.

CDR3 amino acids: CASSLYASGYEQYF. CDR3 sequence (DNA): TGTGCCAGCAGTTTATATGCTAGCGGATACGAGCAGTACTTC. The V and J genes are TRBV27 and TRBJ2-7, with 7 bases matching TRBD2. CDR1 and CDR2 from the germline V gene are MNHEY and SMNVEV (reference sequence). CDR3 length: 14 residues. Unmatched junction bases numbered 4, after V lost 1 base and J lost 4 bases.

The chain has TRBV28 and TRBJ2-1; D may be TRBD2 (6 bases). The CDR3 loop spans 16 amino acids. Trimming removed 4 bases from V and 0 bases from J, with 13 bases in between. Germline V gene data show CDR1 as MDHEN and CDR2 as SYDVKM. DNA of the CDR3: TGTGCCAGCAGTTCTTTTGGGGGGAGCTCCTACAATGAGCAGTTCTTC. Translated, it gives CASSSFGGSSYNEQFF.

DNA of the CDR3: TGTGCCAGCAGCTTAGCGCTAGCAGAGCTAGCGTATGAGCAGTTCTTC. Amino acid sequence: CASSLALAELAYEQFF. The chain employs TRBV11-2 and TRBJ2-1, with D tentatively TRBD2 (6 bases). Germline V gene lookup returns CDR1 SGHAT and CDR2 FQNNGV. V shed 1 base and J shed 8 bases, with 18 bases lying between them. CDR3 size: 16 residues.

The chain links TRBV7-6 to TRBJ2-2; D might be TRBD2 (6 bases). Looked up from germline, CDR1 is SGHVS and CDR2 is FNYEAQ. CDR3 size: 17 residues. The V gene lost 5 bases and the J gene lost 1 base, with 17 bases spanning the gap. Here the CDR3 reads CASSPAGAYRNTGELFF. The CDR3 DNA reads TGTGCCAGCAGCCCAGCGGGCGCCTATAGGAACACCGGGGAGCTGTTTTTT.

The chain employs TRBV10-3 and TRBJ2-7; 10 bases align to TRBD2. With 7 bases clipped from V and 6 bases from J, the junction kept 12 bases outside the gene matches. CDR1 ENHRY and CDR2 SYGVKD come from the germline V gene. CDR3 size: 15 residues. As DNA, the CDR3 is TGTGCCATCAAGTCGGCTAGCGGGAGCGTAGCCGAGCAGTACTTC. Its translation is CAIKSASGSVAEQYF.

The V call is TRBV18, the J call TRBJ2-7, with 7 nucleotides matching TRBD2. V shed 3 bases and J 6 bases; nucleotides not matched to a gene: 11. The CDR3 extends over 15 amino acids. CDR1 is KGHSH, CDR2 LQKENI, per germline. The CDR3 sequence: CASSPNGREWGEQYF. The CDR3 nucleotides are TGTGCCAGCTCACCGAATGGGAGGGAATGGGGCGAGCAGTACTTC.

This clone was counted between two and nine times. The chain uses TRBV25-1 and TRBJ2-7; possibly TRBD2 for D (5 bases). CDR3 size: 14 residues. The germline gives CDR1 MGHDK, CDR2 SYGVNS. The V and J ends lost 6 bases and 6 bases respectively, with 18 bases between them. CDR3 nucleotides: TGTGCCAGCAGGAAGAAGAATACCGCGGGCGAGCAGTACTTC. Protein sequence: CASRKKNTAGEQYF.

The sample holds one count of this clone. V is TRBV3-1 (or the pseudogene TRBV3-2) and J is TRBJ2-7; D remains ambiguous. Germline CDR1 LGHDT, CDR2 YNNKEL (reference sequence). The germline V and J ends were trimmed by 1 base and 7 bases, with 14 bases remaining between them. The CDR3 length is 14 residues. CDR3 residues: CASSQGPSHGEQYF. CDR3 nucleotides: TGTGCCAGCAGCCAAGGCCCCAGTCACGGGGAGCAGTACTTC.

J is TRBJ2-3 and V is TRBV19, with a possible D match to TRBD1 (6 bases). The germline V and J ends were trimmed by 1 base and 3 bases, with 11 bases remaining between them. The V gene's germline CDR1 is LNHDA and CDR2 SQIVND (reference sequence). This CDR3 is built from 15 residues. CDR3 coding DNA: TGTGCCAGTAGTATAGGGGCAGGGGAAACAGATACGCAGTATTTT. Protein sequence: CASSIGAGETDTQYF. The whole variable domain, remainder taken from reference TRBV19 and TRBJ2-3, is DGGITQSPKYLFRKEGQNVTLSCEQNLNHDAMYWYRQDPGQGLRLIYYSQIVNDFQKGDIAEGYSVSREKKESFPLTVTSAQKNPTAFYLCASSIGAGETDTQYFGPGTRLTVL.

J is TRBJ1-6 and V is TRBV11-2; 8 bases map to TRBD1. The germline V gene encodes CDR1 SGHAT and CDR2 FQNNGV. The junction had 4 bases not matched to a gene; V was cut back by 0 bases and J by 9 bases. The CDR3 length is 15 residues. CDR3 nucleotides: TGTGCCAGCAGCTTAGATCCAGGGGGCGGTTCACCCCTCCACTTT. It translates to CASSLDPGGGSPLHF.

This chain connects TRBV9 to TRBJ2-5; TRBD2 aligns across 12 bases. Germline-derived CDR1 and CDR2 are SGDLS and YYNGEE. With 0 bases clipped from V and 0 bases from J, the junction kept 3 bases outside the gene matches. There are 17 residues in the CDR3. CDR3 sequence reads: CASSVGASGRDQETQYF. The CDR3 region has the DNA TGTGCCAGCAGCGTAGGCGCTAGCGGGAGGGACCAAGAGACCCAGTACTTC.

CDR3 in amino acids: CASRGTGDEQFF. The CDR3 DNA sequence: TGCGCCAGCAGGGGGACAGGGGATGAGCAGTTCTTC. This sequence joins TRBV5-1 and TRBJ2-1; the match to TRBD1 covers 10 bases. Germline loops: CDR1 SGHRS, CDR2 YFSETQ. The CDR3 runs to 12 residues. Trimming at V came to 5 bases and at J to 8 bases, leaving 1 base not matched to a gene.

The V gene is TRBV5-8, the J gene TRBJ1-6; TRBD1 matches 10 bases. This CDR3 spans 14 amino acids. Germline CDR1 and CDR2: SGHTS and YDEGEE. Trimming at V came to 4 bases and at J to 11 bases, leaving 6 bases not matched to a gene. Written as DNA, the CDR3 is TGTGCCAGCAGCCGGGGACAGGGGAGTCCACCCCTCCACTTT. This gives the protein CASSRGQGSPPLHF. Filled out from reference TRBV5-8 and TRBJ1-6, the complete variable domain reads EAGVTQSPTHLIKTRGQQATLRCSPISGHTSVYWYQQALGLGLQFLLWYDEGEERNRGNFPPRFSGRQFPNYSSELNVNALELEDSALYLCASSRGQGSPPLHFGNGTRLTVT.

The chain uses TRBV11-3 and TRBJ2-2; weak D call: TRBD1 (6 bases). The CDR3 consists of 15 residues. V dropped 5 bases and J dropped 2 bases, with 12 bases sitting between them. Germline-derived CDR1 and CDR2 are SGHNT and YENEEA. Here the CDR3 reads CASSKAGVNTGELFF. As DNA, the CDR3 is TGTGCCAGCAGCAAGGCAGGGGTTAACACCGGGGAGCTGTTTTTT.

Here the CDR3 reads CASSLVPKSNQPQHF. Written as DNA, the CDR3 is TGTGCCAGCAGCTTAGTCCCCAAAAGCAATCAGCCCCAGCATTTT. This rearrangement joins TRBV7-2 to TRBJ1-5; D gene unclear. The CDR3 totals 15 residues. Germline loops: CDR1 SGHTA, CDR2 FQGNSA. With 1 base removed from V and 1 base from J, the gap between germline ends came to 8 bases.

The V gene is TRBV28, the J gene TRBJ2-7; a possible D gene is TRBD2 (6 bases). Germline CDR1 is MDHEN and CDR2 is SYDVKM. The CDR3 covers 12 residues. The V gene lost 9 bases and the J gene lost 6 bases, with 15 bases spanning the gap. This CDR3 is CASQSGTGEQYF. CDR3 nucleotide sequence: TGTGCCAGTCAATCCGGGACTGGCGAGCAGTACTTC.